This T cell receptor (beta chain) is drawn from a study of T cell responses to AZD1222 COVID-19 vaccine. Study-wide findings and caveats: Repertoires in all cases were sampled only once the peak T cell response had passed. Increases in Spike-specific TCR breadth and depth were seen after two AZD1222 doses.

CDR3 size: 14 residues. In germline, CDR1 is WNHNN, CDR2 SYGVQD (reference sequence). The V gene lost 0 bases and the J gene lost 4 bases, with 7 bases spanning the gap. Data came from immunoSEQ multiplex PCR; TCRdb stores just in-frame clones and leaves some out. The sample contains about 45,000 clones, around 81% of which appear only once. A word on this clone: Its matching antigen is unknown.

The origin of this receptor is an adult in good health. This chain uses TRBV10-1 with TRBJ2-1; D not resolved. Sequencing was performed on peripheral blood, taken on day 0 of AZD1222 vaccination. CDR3 nucleotides: TGCGCCAGCAGTGAGTCAGGGTCGTACAATGAGCAGTTCTTC. Amino acid sequence: CASSESGSYNEQFF.